These 5 T cell receptor beta chains came from one sample sequenced in a study of blood T cell repertoires in COVID-19. Assay used: immunoSEQ multiplex PCR; TCRdb lists only in-frame clones, some missing. The sample consists of 200,000 to 250,000 clones, roughly 80% of them appearing once. The sequencing input was peripheral blood. All receptors come from a woman older than 75 with active or convalescent COVID-19.

The V gene is TRBV5-6, the J gene TRBJ2-5; 9 bases agree with TRBD2. This CDR3 region has 14 residues. The V and J ends lost 4 bases and 3 bases, in that order; junction bases with no gene match: 4. From germline, CDR1 is SGHDT and CDR2 YYEEEE. CDR3 sequence: CASSPLAGKETQYF. CDR3 DNA: TGTGCCAGCAGCCCTCTAGCGGGGAAAGAGACCCAGTACTTC.

The chain employs TRBV28 and TRBJ1-1; TRBD1 agrees at 7 bases. There are 13 residues in the CDR3. With 7 bases clipped from V and 4 bases from J, the junction kept 6 bases outside the gene matches. Germline V gene lookup returns CDR1 MDHEN and CDR2 SYDVKM. The CDR3 DNA reads as TGTGCCAGCACCTTCTACAGGGGCACTGAAGCTTTCTTT. Its protein is CASTFYRGTEAFF. Combining the CDR3 with reference TRBV28 and TRBJ1-1 gives the whole variable domain DVKVTQSSRYLVKRTGEKVFLECVQDMDHENMFWYRQDPGLGLRLIYFSYDVKMKEKGDIPEGYSVSREKKERFSLILESASTNQTSMYLCASTFYRGTEAFFGQGTRLTVV.

The V call is TRBV18, the J call TRBJ2-1; D might be TRBD1 (6 bases). The CDR3 sequence is 16 residues long. The germline V gene encodes CDR1 KGHSH and CDR2 LQKENI. V gave up 4 bases and J gave up 6 bases, with 19 bases separating them. CDR3 nucleotide sequence: TGTGCCAGCTCACAACCCGGGACACTCGCAGGCAATGAGCAGTTCTTC. It encodes CASSQPGTLAGNEQFF.

V gene TRBV9 combines with J gene TRBJ2-5; TRBD2 matches 14 bases. Germline CDR1 and CDR2: SGDLS and YYNGEE. V shed 0 bases and J 1 base; nucleotides not matched to a gene: 5. The CDR3 consists of 18 residues. The CDR3 region is CASSVGTSGGSPQETQYF. The CDR3 DNA reads TGTGCCAGCAGCGTAGGGACTAGCGGGGGGTCCCCCCAAGAGACCCAGTACTTC. The entire variable domain, with the rest obtained from reference TRBV9 and TRBJ2-5, is as follows: DSGVTQTPKHLITATGQRVTLRCSPRSGDLSVYWYQQSLDQGLQFLIQYYNGEERAKGNILERFSAQQFPDLHSELNLSSLELGDSALYFCASSVGTSGGSPQETQYFGPGTRLLVL.

The chain combines TRBV7-9 with TRBJ2-4; a possible D gene is TRBD2 (6 bases). The germline CDR1 and CDR2 sequences are SEHNR and FQNEAQ (reference sequence). V lost 5 bases, J lost 0 bases, and 11 bases lay in between. There are 15 residues in the CDR3. The CDR3 DNA follows: TGTGCCAGCAGCCAGGGACTGCTAGCCAAAAACATTCAGTACTTC. Amino acid sequence: CASSQGLLAKNIQYF.